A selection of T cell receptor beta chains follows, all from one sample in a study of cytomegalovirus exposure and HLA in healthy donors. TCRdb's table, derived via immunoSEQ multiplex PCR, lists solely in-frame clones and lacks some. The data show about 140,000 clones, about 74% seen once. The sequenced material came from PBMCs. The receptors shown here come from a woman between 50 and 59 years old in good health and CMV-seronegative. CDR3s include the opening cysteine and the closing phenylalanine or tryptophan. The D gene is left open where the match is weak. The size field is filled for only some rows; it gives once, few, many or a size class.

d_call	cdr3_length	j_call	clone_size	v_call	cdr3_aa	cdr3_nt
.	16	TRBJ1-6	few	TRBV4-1	CASSQEGGLVNSPLHF	TGCGCCAGCAGCCAAGAAGGAGGGCTCGTAAATTCACCCCTCCACTTT
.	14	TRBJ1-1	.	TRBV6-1	CASSEETAYTEAFF	TGTGCCAGCAGTGAAGAGACAGCCTACACTGAAGCTTTCTTT
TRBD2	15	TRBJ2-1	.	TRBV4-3	CASSQDQRGGNEQFF	TGCGCCAGCAGCCAAGACCAGCGGGGGGGCAATGAGCAGTTCTTC
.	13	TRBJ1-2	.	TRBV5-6	CASSYDRRYGYTF	TGTGCCAGCAGCTACGACAGAAGATATGGCTACACCTTC
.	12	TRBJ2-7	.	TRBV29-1	CSVGSRAYEQYF	TGCAGCGTTGGGTCCCGAGCCTACGAGCAGTACTTC
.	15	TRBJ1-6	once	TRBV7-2	CASSLKLAGGSPLHF	TGTGCCAGCAGCTTGAAGCTAGCAGGAGGTTCACCCCTCCACTTT
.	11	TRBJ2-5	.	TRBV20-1	CSASPEETQYF	TGCAGTGCTAGCCCTGAAGAGACCCAGTACTTC
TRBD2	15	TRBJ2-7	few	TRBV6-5	CASSTPGLASYEQYF	TGTGCCAGCAGTACTCCGGGACTAGCCTCCTACGAGCAGTACTTC
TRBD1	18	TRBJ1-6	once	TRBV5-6	CASSLARGLLGYNSPLHF	TGTGCCAGCAGCTTGGCCAGGGGGCTATTAGGCTATAATTCACCCCTCCACTTT
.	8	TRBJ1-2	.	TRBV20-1	CSARRGTF	TGCAGTGCTAGACGAGGCACCTTC
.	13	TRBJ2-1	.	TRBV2	CASTPPGSNEQFF	TGTGCCTCAACTCCCCCAGGGTCCAATGAGCAGTTCTTC
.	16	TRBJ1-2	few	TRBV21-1	CASSKVTVESNYGYTF	TGTGCCAGCAGCAAAGTTACGGTAGAATCTAACTATGGCTACACCTTC
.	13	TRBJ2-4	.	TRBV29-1	CSVSQGIQNIQYF	TGCAGCGTGAGCCAGGGGATTCAAAACATTCAGTACTTC
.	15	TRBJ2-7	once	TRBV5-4	CASSRLPAQTGEQYF	TGTGCCAGCAGCCGACTGCCGGCGCAGACGGGGGAGCAGTACTTC
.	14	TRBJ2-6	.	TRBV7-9	CATLGSSGANVLTF	TGTGCCACCCTCGGGAGCTCTGGGGCCAACGTCCTGACTTTC
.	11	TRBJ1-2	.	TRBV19	CASGWDYGYTF	TGTGCCAGCGGGTGGGACTATGGCTACACCTTC
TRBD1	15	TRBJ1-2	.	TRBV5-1	CASSSWTGRDYGYTF	TGCGCCAGCAGCTCATGGACAGGGAGGGACTATGGCTACACCTTC
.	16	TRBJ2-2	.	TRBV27	CASSLRSAVNTGELFF	TGTGCCAGCAGTTTAAGGAGTGCAGTTAACACCGGGGAGCTGTTTTTT
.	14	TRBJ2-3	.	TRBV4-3	CASSPSGAVDTQYF	TGCGCCAGCAGCCCAAGCGGTGCGGTAGATACGCAGTATTTT
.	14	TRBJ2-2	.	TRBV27	CASRAGVVDGELFF	TGTGCCAGCCGGGCCGGGGTAGTGGACGGGGAGCTGTTTTTT
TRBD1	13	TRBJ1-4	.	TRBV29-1	CSVGQGVGEKLFF	TGCAGCGTGGGACAGGGGGTGGGTGAAAAACTGTTTTTT
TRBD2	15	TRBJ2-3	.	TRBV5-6	CASSLVSGGTDTQYF	TGTGCCAGCAGCTTGGTTAGCGGGGGGACAGATACGCAGTATTTT
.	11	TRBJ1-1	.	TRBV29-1	CSAGGRSEAFF	TGCAGCGCCGGGGGACGGTCTGAAGCTTTCTTT
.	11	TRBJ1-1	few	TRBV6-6	CASSNGREAFF	TGTGCCAGCAGTAACGGCAGGGAAGCTTTCTTT
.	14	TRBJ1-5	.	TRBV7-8	CASSSGHLNQPQHF	TGTGCCAGCAGCTCGGGACATCTCAATCAGCCCCAGCATTTT
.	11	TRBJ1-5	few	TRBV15	CATSSRGPQHF	TGTGCCACCAGCAGTAGGGGGCCCCAGCATTTT
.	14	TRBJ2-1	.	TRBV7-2	CASTRSGGYNEQFF	TGTGCCAGTACTAGGAGTGGTGGATACAATGAGCAGTTCTTC
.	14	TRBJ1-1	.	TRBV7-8	CASSLGRGNAEAFF	TGTGCCAGCAGCTTAGGCAGGGGTAACGCTGAAGCTTTCTTT